These T cell receptor beta chains were read from a single sample in a study of shared clonotypes between healthy human individuals. Assay: immunoSEQ multiplex PCR; the TCRdb copy retains only in-frame clones and omits some. The top ten clones hold 1.5% to 2% of a sample with about 2.2 million clones, 85% to 95% of them seen once. Sequencing was done on a sample of naive CD8+ T cells from PBMCs. All receptors come from a man between 18 and 29 years old in good health. Some clones in this sample may be carry-over from other donors' samples. CDR3s include the opening cysteine and the closing phenylalanine or tryptophan. Fields, in order: clone size, V gene, D gene, J gene, CDR3 DNA, CDR3 protein. D genes are given only for firm matches. The listing skips clone size in some rows; elsewhere it reads once, few, many or a size class.

abundance: -
v_gene: TRBV6-6
d_gene: -
j_gene: TRBJ1-1
CDR3nt: TGTGCCAGCAGTTACGGGTCTGCCCCCACTGAAGCTTTCTTT
CDR3aa: CASSYGSAPTEAFF

abundance: -
v_gene: TRBV7-9
d_gene: TRBD2
j_gene: TRBJ2-1
CDR3nt: TGTGCCAGCAGCCCCGTTAGGGGGAGGACTAGCACAACCTACAATGAGCAGTTCTTC
CDR3aa: CASSPVRGRTSTTYNEQFF

abundance: -
v_gene: TRBV6-6
d_gene: -
j_gene: TRBJ2-7
CDR3nt: TGTGCCAGCAGTTCCCGCGGAGGCGAGCAGTACTTC
CDR3aa: CASSSRGGEQYF

abundance: once
v_gene: TRBV27
d_gene: TRBD1
j_gene: TRBJ1-1
CDR3nt: TGTGCCAGCAGACAGGGACAGCTTAACACTGAAGCTTTCTTT
CDR3aa: CASRQGQLNTEAFF

abundance: -
v_gene: TRBV27
d_gene: -
j_gene: TRBJ1-5
CDR3nt: TGTGCCAGCAGTGCGGCGCCGGGGCGTAATCAGCCCCAGCATTTT
CDR3aa: CASSAAPGRNQPQHF

abundance: -
v_gene: TRBV27
d_gene: TRBD2
j_gene: TRBJ2-3
CDR3nt: TGTGCCAGCAGTTCACCACAACTAGCGGGAGGCCCCGACGGAGTATCGCAGTATTTT
CDR3aa: CASSSPQLAGGPDGVSQYF

abundance: -
v_gene: TRBV7-2
d_gene: -
j_gene: TRBJ2-7
CDR3nt: TGTGCCAGCAGCTTAGTTATGGACAGTAAGCAGTACTTC
CDR3aa: CASSLVMDSKQYF

abundance: -
v_gene: TRBV30
d_gene: -
j_gene: TRBJ1-2
CDR3nt: TGTGCCTGGAGCGAGCGAGGGGGGCTGAGCTATGGCTACACCTTC
CDR3aa: CAWSERGGLSYGYTF

abundance: few
v_gene: TRBV11-2
d_gene: TRBD1
j_gene: TRBJ2-7
CDR3nt: TGTGCCAGCAGCCTCGGGACAGGGTACGAGCAGTACTTC
CDR3aa: CASSLGTGYEQYF

abundance: -
v_gene: TRBV7-9
d_gene: TRBD1
j_gene: TRBJ2-7
CDR3nt: TGTGCCAGCAGCTCCGGACAGGGGGCGCGGGAGCAGTACTTC
CDR3aa: CASSSGQGAREQYF

abundance: -
v_gene: TRBV7-9
d_gene: TRBD1
j_gene: TRBJ1-2
CDR3nt: TGTGCCAGCAGCTTAGGACAGGGGGGTAACTATGGCTACACCTTC
CDR3aa: CASSLGQGGNYGYTF

abundance: -
v_gene: TRBV28
d_gene: -
j_gene: TRBJ2-7
CDR3nt: TGTGCCAGCAGTTTAGGGCGGGAACCCGCCTACGAGCAGTACTTC
CDR3aa: CASSLGREPAYEQYF

abundance: -
v_gene: TRBV7-9
d_gene: TRBD1
j_gene: TRBJ2-1
CDR3nt: TGTGCCAGCAGCCAAAGACAGGGGGCATACAATGAGCAGTTCTTC
CDR3aa: CASSQRQGAYNEQFF

abundance: -
v_gene: TRBV27
d_gene: -
j_gene: TRBJ2-1
CDR3nt: TGTGCCAGCAGTTCGCCGGGCCGGCCCTACAATGAGCAGTTCTTC
CDR3aa: CASSSPGRPYNEQFF

abundance: -
v_gene: TRBV30
d_gene: -
j_gene: TRBJ2-5
CDR3nt: TGTGCCTGGAGTTTCATAGGCCAGGGGCCAGAGACCCAGTACTTC
CDR3aa: CAWSFIGQGPETQYF

abundance: -
v_gene: TRBV28
d_gene: -
j_gene: TRBJ1-5
CDR3nt: TGTGCCAGCAGTTTATATTTAGGTCGGGCAGGGGAGGATCAGCCCCAGCATTTT
CDR3aa: CASSLYLGRAGEDQPQHF

abundance: -
v_gene: TRBV27
d_gene: -
j_gene: TRBJ2-3
CDR3nt: TGTGCCAGCAGTTTAGTCAAGGGGAGCACAGATACGCAGTATTTT
CDR3aa: CASSLVKGSTDTQYF

abundance: -
v_gene: TRBV15
d_gene: TRBD2
j_gene: TRBJ2-1
CDR3nt: TGTGCCACCAGTGTAATAGCGGGATCGGATGAGCAGTTCTTC
CDR3aa: CATSVIAGSDEQFF